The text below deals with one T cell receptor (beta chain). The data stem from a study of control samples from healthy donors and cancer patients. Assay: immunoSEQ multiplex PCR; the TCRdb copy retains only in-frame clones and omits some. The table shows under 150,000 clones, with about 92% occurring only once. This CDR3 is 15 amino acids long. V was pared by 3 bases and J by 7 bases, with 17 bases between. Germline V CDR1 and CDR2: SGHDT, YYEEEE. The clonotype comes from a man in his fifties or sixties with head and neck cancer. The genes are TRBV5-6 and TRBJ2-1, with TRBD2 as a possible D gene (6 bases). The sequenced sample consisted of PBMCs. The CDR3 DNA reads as TGTGCCAGCAGCTCGGTCGGGACTGGACGAAATGAGCAGTTCTTC. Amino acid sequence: CASSSVGTGRNEQFF.